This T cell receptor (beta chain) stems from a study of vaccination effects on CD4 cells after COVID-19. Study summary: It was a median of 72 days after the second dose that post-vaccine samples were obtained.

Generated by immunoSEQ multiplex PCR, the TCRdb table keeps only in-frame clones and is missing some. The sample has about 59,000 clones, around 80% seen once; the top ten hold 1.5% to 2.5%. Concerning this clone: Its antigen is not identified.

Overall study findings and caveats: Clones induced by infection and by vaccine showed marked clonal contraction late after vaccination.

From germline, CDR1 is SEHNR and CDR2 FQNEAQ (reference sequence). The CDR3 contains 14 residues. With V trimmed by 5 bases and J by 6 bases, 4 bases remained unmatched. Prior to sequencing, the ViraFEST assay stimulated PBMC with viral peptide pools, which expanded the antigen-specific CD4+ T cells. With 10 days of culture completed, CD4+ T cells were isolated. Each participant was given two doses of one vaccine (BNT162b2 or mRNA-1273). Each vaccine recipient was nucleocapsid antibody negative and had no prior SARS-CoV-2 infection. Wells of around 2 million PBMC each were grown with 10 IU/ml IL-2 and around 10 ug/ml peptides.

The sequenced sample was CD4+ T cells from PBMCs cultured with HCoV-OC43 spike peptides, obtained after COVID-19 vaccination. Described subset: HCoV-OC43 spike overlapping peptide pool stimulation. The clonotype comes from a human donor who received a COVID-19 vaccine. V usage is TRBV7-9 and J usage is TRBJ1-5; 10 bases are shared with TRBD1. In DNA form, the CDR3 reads TGTGCCAGCAGCGCGGGACAGGGGTCTCAGCCCCAGCATTTT. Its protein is CASSAGQGSQPQHF.